This T cell receptor (beta chain) stems from a study of T cell responses to AZD1222 COVID-19 vaccine. With regard to this clone: The antigen is not known.

Clones were read by immunoSEQ multiplex PCR, and TCRdb kept only the in-frame ones, dropping some. The table lists about 73,000 clones, 75% to 90% of them singletons, with 1.3% to 1.5% in the top ten. Pooled samples include second doses given at about 4 or 12 weeks. Notes on the study in general: Breadth and depth of Spike-specific TCRs rose after two AZD1222 doses.

The CDR3 sequence is 15 residues long. V lost 0 bases and J 3 bases, leaving 9 bases between the germline ends. Germline-derived CDR1 and CDR2 are LGHDT and YNNKEL (reference sequence). The starting material was peripheral blood, obtained 28 days after the second AZD1222 dose. The origin of this receptor is an adult who received the AZD1222 COVID-19 vaccine. The chain employs TRBV3-1 (or the pseudogene TRBV3-2) and TRBJ1-5; the D gene is possibly TRBD1 (5 bases). CDR3 in DNA: TGTGCCAGCAGCCAAGATGCAGGGCACAATCAGCCCCAGCATTTT. It is translated as CASSQDAGHNQPQHF.